Reported below is one T cell receptor beta chain. The clone's antigen remains unknown. Within one base of it there is no much larger clone, and no base qualities were kept. This record comes from a study of neurological immune-mediated disorders (dated 2019 in TCRdb). Regarding the study in general: Using UMI-based sequencing, the study compared peripheral blood TCR-beta repertoires from patients with HTLV-I-associated myelopathy (HAM/TSP), patients with multiple sclerosis, and healthy controls. Alongside PBMC samples, the set of 80 to 130 TCR-beta libraries contained longitudinal samples, technical triplicates, and paired CD4+ and CD8+ T-cell subsets that had been sorted. The cohort was made up of about 68 subjects, consisting of about 14 HAM/TSP patients, 35 or so multiple sclerosis patients and 20 healthy controls.

Paper-wide results and their limitations: No identical CDR3 amino acid sequences were found to be shared among expanded clones across subjects, suggesting that TCR-beta repertoires were private in all groups. TCR clonal expansion was highest in HAM/TSP patients and lowest in MS patients, with MS patients falling below even healthy controls.

For CDR1 and CDR2, the germline V gene (reference sequence) lists DFQATT and SNEGSKA. From the cysteine up to the phenylalanine, the CDR3 has a length of 15 residues. The retained sequence is limited to the CDR3, 45 bases, with the frame set at the first base. To synthesize cDNA, template-switch 5'RACE was performed with a primer carrying a 10-nucleotide random unique molecular identifier so that each TCR transcript was tagged. Every sequencing run covered 15-18 subjects and yielded more than 180 million TCR-beta sequences. The RNeasy kit was used for extraction of total RNA. The KAPA Real-time Library Amplification kit was used to amplify TCR-beta VDJ regions with primers for the TCR constant region and the 5'RACE anchor. A first PCR added sample indexes and Illumina adaptors, and a second PCR then raised library yield. After purification with Ampure beads, the TCR product of roughly 650 bp was size-selected on a 2% E-gel SizeSelection system. Library quality was checked on a Bioanalyzer, concentration was measured with Qubit, and libraries were quantified with the Kapa Library Quantification kit before pooling. Paired-end 2 x 150 bp sequencing of the libraries was performed on an Illumina HiSeq 2500. To increase sequence diversity, roughly 24-30% phiX was spiked into each library pool. On the study's bioinformatics: Quality-filtered reads were processed with the UMI-based MiGEC pipeline, which removed over 75% of raw TCR sequences during error correction. VDJ genes were aligned to IMGT germline references, and clonotypes were defined by unique CDR3 amino acid sequence plus V-J genes. Clonal expansion, Shannon diversity and CDR3 relatedness were evaluated with VDJtools (CalcPairwiseDistances, ClusterSamples), while phylogenetic trees were built in CLCbio workbench. Using coefficient-of-variation modelling across technical triplicates, the study counted a clone as expanded if it had at least 8 unique UMIs. TCRdb reran the public reads through fastp at Q25 and MiXCR, keeping productive beta chains. CDR3 protein duplicates are merged, each entry listing the most common genes and DNA. TCRdb, rather than the study authors, made the V and J calls. The sample table contains fewer than 25,000 distinct CDR3 sequences; only one count was recorded for around 15% of them. 16% of the sample rests with the top ten.

For unsorted PBMC libraries, 2 million PBMCs were used after storage in RNAlater at -80 degrees C until RNA extraction. Peripheral blood was subjected to Ficoll-Hypaque density gradient centrifugation to isolate PBMCs, which were then cryopreserved in liquid nitrogen. Sequenced sample: PBMCs. The TCR was taken from a woman aged 40-49 years with HTLV-1-associated myelopathy (HAM/TSP). The sequence links TRBV20-1 to TRBJ2-5, and TRBD2 matches 9 of the central bases. The J call is uncertain, as TRBJ2-1 better fits the DNA end. The DNA sequence is given as TGCAATGCCCGCCCAAGCGGGGGGCTCCAAGAGACCCAGTTCTTC. It specifies CNARPSGGLQETQFF.